This is a list of T cell receptor beta chains from one sample in a study of early T cells in non-severe SARS-CoV-2 infection. Each CDR3 protein gets one entry after TCRdb re-called the 5' RACE reads with MiXCR. Here the sample spans about 48,000 distinct CDR3 sequences, approximately 13% being singletons. Material for sequencing was whole blood. These receptors all come from an adult who was a healthcare worker with PCR-confirmed SARS-CoV-2 infection or an uninfected control (not recorded which). The CDR3 runs from the conserved cysteine through the conserved F or W. D genes are given only for firm matches. Clone size, where shown, is once, few, many, or a class for clones that have expanded.

j_call,d_call,clone_size,v_call,cdr3_aa,cdr3_nt
TRBJ2-1,NA,NA,TRBV16,CASSPPSAQDNEQFF,TGTGCCAGCAGCCCCCCTAGCGCCCAAGACAATGAGCAGTTCTTC
TRBJ2-1,NA,NA,TRBV7-2,CASSLGGGALNEQFF,TGTGCCAGCAGCTTAGGTGGGGGGGCCCTTAATGAGCAGTTCTTC
TRBJ1-1,NA,NA,TRBV20-1,CSAVGNEAFF,TGCAGTGCTGTTGGCAATGAAGCTTTCTTT
TRBJ2-5,NA,many,TRBV4-1,CASSRPPRETQYF,TGCGCCAGCAGCAGACCTCCCCGGGAGACCCAGTACTTC
TRBJ1-2,TRBD1,few,TRBV18,CASSPPGQGFGYTF,TGTGCCAGCTCACCGCCGGGACAGGGGTTTGGCTACACCTTC
TRBJ1-1,NA,NA,TRBV14,CASSPYSRGDTEAFF,TGTGCCAGCAGCCCATACTCTCGGGGTGACACTGAAGCTTTCTTT
TRBJ1-1,NA,many,TRBV9,CASSGGLLGQANTEAFF,TGTGCCAGCAGCGGAGGCCTTCTTGGGCAGGCGAACACTGAAGCTTTCTTT
TRBJ1-5,TRBD1,few,TRBV2,CASSPRDRGGQPQHF,TGTGCCAGCAGTCCCCGGGACAGGGGAGGACAGCCCCAGCATTTT
TRBJ1-5,TRBD1,NA,TRBV18,CASSPVPGQGARSNQPQHF,TGTGCCAGCTCGCCTGTTCCGGGACAGGGCGCGAGGAGCAATCAGCCCCAGCATTTT
TRBJ2-2,NA,few,TRBV5-1,CASSEQGPDTGELFF,TGCGCCAGCAGCGAACAGGGACCAGACACCGGGGAGCTGTTTTTT
TRBJ2-3,NA,NA,TRBV28,CASSPGQNPDTQYF,TGTGCCAGCAGTCCTGGACAGAACCCAGATACGCAGTATTTT
TRBJ1-4,TRBD1,many,TRBV7-9,CASSAADRGSEKLFF,TGTGCCAGCAGCGCCGCGGACAGGGGGAGTGAAAAACTGTTTTTT
TRBJ2-1,TRBD2,many,TRBV9,CASSVGLLAGADGEQFF,TGTGCCAGCAGCGTAGGATTGCTAGCGGGAGCTGACGGTGAGCAGTTCTTC
TRBJ2-2,TRBD2,many,TRBV11-3,CASRTGRDNTGELFF,TGTGCCAGCAGGACCGGGAGGGATAACACCGGGGAGCTGTTTTTT
TRBJ1-2,TRBD1,few,TRBV5-8,CASRIRQGAEGYTF,TGTGCCAGCAGGATTCGACAGGGGGCGGAAGGCTACACCTTC
TRBJ2-7,NA,many,TRBV18,CASSPPPRNYEQYF,TGTGCCAGCTCACCACCTCCGAGGAACTACGAGCAGTACTTC
TRBJ1-4,TRBD1,many,TRBV2,CASTKLTGANEKLFF,TGTGCCAGTACAAAACTTACAGGGGCTAATGAAAAACTGTTTTTT
TRBJ1-3,NA,NA,TRBV20-1,CSAKDSRFSGNTIYF,TGCAGTGCTAAGGACAGCCGTTTCTCTGGAAACACCATATATTTT
TRBJ2-1,NA,NA,TRBV3-1,CASSPTAGEQFF,TGTGCCAGCAGCCCGACCGCCGGTGAGCAGTTCTTC
TRBJ2-3,TRBD2,few,TRBV12-3/TRBV12-4,CASSKEIVAGNTDTQYF,TGTGCCAGCAGTAAAGAGATAGTAGCGGGTAACACAGATACGCAGTATTTT
TRBJ1-3,TRBD1,many,TRBV7-9,CASSSQTGGSGNTIYF,TGTGCCAGCAGCTCGCAGACAGGGGGCTCTGGAAACACCATATATTTT
TRBJ2-1,TRBD1,many,TRBV6-6,CASSFRTGPNEQFF,TGTGCCAGCAGTTTCCGGACAGGACCTAATGAGCAGTTCTTC
TRBJ2-2,NA,many,TRBV5-1,CASTLNTGELFF,TGCGCCAGCACCCTAAACACCGGGGAGCTGTTTTTT
TRBJ2-3,TRBD2,NA,TRBV12-3/TRBV12-4,CASFNWGGRTDTQYF,TGTGCCAGCTTCAACTGGGGCGGGAGGACAGATACGCAGTATTTT
TRBJ1-4,NA,NA,TRBV6-5,CASSRGWTNEKLFF,TGTGCCAGCAGTCGAGGGTGGACTAATGAAAAACTGTTTTTT
TRBJ2-5,NA,many,TRBV7-9,CASSLEVHKETQYF,TGTGCCAGCAGCTTAGAGGTACATAAGGAGACCCAGTACTTC
TRBJ1-1,NA,NA,TRBV5-5,CASSLVSGFTEAFF,TGTGCCAGCAGCTTGGTATCCGGCTTCACTGAAGCTTTCTTT
TRBJ2-5,NA,few,TRBV3-1,CASSQVARQETQYF,TGTGCCAGCAGCCAAGTCGCAAGACAAGAGACCCAGTACTTC
TRBJ2-2,TRBD1,NA,TRBV11-3,CASSPDRGLTGELFF,TGTGCCAGCAGCCCGGACAGGGGGCTGACCGGGGAGCTGTTTTTT
TRBJ1-1,NA,few,TRBV27,CASSNAPLGTEAFF,TGTGCCAGCAGTAACGCCCCCCTAGGCACTGAAGCTTTCTTT
TRBJ1-1,TRBD1,NA,TRBV6-6,CASSYSRQGAHKAEAFF,TGTGCCAGCAGTTACTCTAGGCAGGGGGCGCATAAGGCTGAAGCTTTCTTT
TRBJ2-7,NA,many,TRBV18,CASSPRSPGHQAYEQYF,TGTGCCAGCTCACCACGATCCCCGGGACATCAGGCCTACGAGCAGTACTTC
TRBJ2-7,NA,many,TRBV6-6,CASSYILADEQYF,TGTGCCAGCAGTTACATCCTAGCTGACGAGCAGTACTTC
TRBJ1-1,NA,NA,TRBV20-1,CSATEGRRSTEAFF,TGCAGTGCCACAGAGGGGCGAAGGTCCACTGAAGCTTTCTTT